The rows below give T cell receptor beta chains drawn from one sample of a study of blood T cells in healthy people across ages. TCRdb analysed the 5' RACE reads with MiXCR anew, one entry per CDR3 protein. The sample carries fewer than 1,000,000 distinct CDR3 sequences, around 50% recorded once. The sample taken for sequencing was blood. The source of these receptors is a man at least 80 years old in good health. Each CDR3 is given with its conserved first and last residue. The order of the fields is clone size, V gene, J gene, D gene, CDR3 DNA, CDR3 protein. The D gene is left open where the match is weak. Size is stated for part of the rows, as once, few or many counts, or as a class when the clone is expanded.

>NA|TRBV9|TRBJ2-3|NA
TGTGCCAGCAGCGCCAACGGGAGCGGCACAGATACGCAGTATTTT
CASSANGSGTDTQYF
>once|TRBV10-3|TRBJ1-5|NA
TGTGCCATCAGCAGAGCCCAGGGCAATCAGCCCCAGCATTTT
CAISRAQGNQPQHF
>NA|TRBV5-1|TRBJ1-5|NA
TGCGCCAGCAGCTTAGGAGGCAATAGCAATCAGCCCCGGCATTTT
CASSLGGNSNQPRHF
>few|TRBV5-1|TRBJ2-3|TRBD2
TGCGCCAGCAGCCCAAAGCGGGACTGTCTCTCCACAGATACGCAGTATTTT
CASSPKRDCLSTDTQYF
>once|TRBV20-1|TRBJ1-1|NA
TGCATTGCAGCGAGCCAGGGTACAGCTTTCTTT
CIAASQGTAFF
>NA|TRBV2|TRBJ1-1|NA
TGTGCCAGCAGACAAGGGGGTAGGACTGAAGCTTTCTTT
CASRQGGRTEAFF
>NA|TRBV29-1|TRBJ2-5|NA
TGCAGCGTTGAAGGGGTACAGACTTCTGGGCAGTACTTC
CSVEGVQTSGQYF
>NA|TRBV29-1|TRBJ1-1|NA
TGCAGCGTTGAACGTTACACTGAAGCTTTCTTT
CSVERYTEAFF
>few|TRBV12-3/TRBV12-4|TRBJ1-2|TRBD1
TGTGCCAGCAACCAGGACAGGTGGAATGGCTACACCTTC
CASNQDRWNGYTF
>NA|TRBV14|TRBJ2-1|TRBD2
TGTGCCAGCGATAGGACTAGCGGAGCCTACAATGAGCAGTTCTTC
CASDRTSGAYNEQFF
>NA|TRBV21-1|TRBJ1-5|NA
TGTGCCAGCAGCAAAGATAATCAGCCCCAGCATTTT
CASSKDNQPQHF
>few|TRBV12-3/TRBV12-4|TRBJ2-5|TRBD2
TGTGCCAGCAGTTTAGGGGGGGGAAACTTTCAAGAGACCCAGTACTTC
CASSLGGGNFQETQYF
>NA|TRBV12-3/TRBV12-4|TRBJ2-3|TRBD1
TGTGCCAGCAGTTTAGGACAGGGGAGGACAGATACGCGGTATTTT
CASSLGQGRTDTRYF
>NA|TRBV12-3/TRBV12-4|TRBJ1-5|NA
TGTGCCAGCAGTTTCACAGGGAATTCCCAGCCCCAGCATTTT
CASSFTGNSQPQHF
>NA|TRBV30|TRBJ1-4|NA
TGTGCCTGGTCCCATGGGGCGCCAACTAATGAAAAACTGTTTTTT
CAWSHGAPTNEKLFF
>many|TRBV4-2|TRBJ2-1|NA
TGTGCCAGCAGCCAAGTGGGCAGGGGGGGCTACAATGAGCAGTTCTTC
CASSQVGRGGYNEQFF
>few|TRBV29-1|TRBJ1-4|TRBD1
TGCAGCGTCACGGTGGGACAGAGTAATGAAAAACTGTTTTTT
CSVTVGQSNEKLFF
>NA|TRBV12-3/TRBV12-4|TRBJ1-6|NA
TGTGCCAGCACAATAAGTAATTCACCCCTCCACTTT
CASTISNSPLHF
>NA|TRBV6-5|TRBJ2-7|NA
TGTGCCAGCAGCCCCGGGGCCCATTCCTACGAGCAGTACTTC
CASSPGAHSYEQYF
>NA|TRBV6-5|TRBJ1-4|NA
TGTGCCAGCAGTTACGACAGGTCTAATGAAAAACTGTTTTTT
CASSYDRSNEKLFF
>NA|TRBV7-9|TRBJ2-3|NA
TGTGCCAGCAGCCCCGAAAGTCCTACTAGTCTCGTCGTAGAGACGCAGTATTTT
CASSPESPTSLVVETQYF
>NA|TRBV27|TRBJ2-1|TRBD2
TGTGCCAGCAACCCCCGACTAGCGGGACCCGATTCCTACAATGAGCAGTTCTTC
CASNPRLAGPDSYNEQFF
>NA|TRBV14|TRBJ1-1|NA
TGTGCCAGCAGCAAATCTGTAGATACTGAAGCTTTCTTT
CASSKSVDTEAFF
>NA|TRBV29-1|TRBJ2-5|NA
TGCGGCGTTGAAGCGGTCCCCCAGTCGCGGGGAGAGACCCAGTACTTC
CGVEAVPQSRGETQYF
>few|TRBV29-1|TRBJ2-1|TRBD2
TGCAGCGCCCGGGGGAGGGAACGGTACAGTGAGCAGTTCTTC
CSARGRERYSEQFF
>few|TRBV27|TRBJ2-2|TRBD2
TGTGCCAGCAGACCTGGACTAGTCCACACCGGGGAGCTGTTTTTT
CASRPGLVHTGELFF
>NA|TRBV7-2|TRBJ2-7|TRBD2
TGTGCCAGCAGCCTCCTATTTAGCGGGAGGGTCTACGAGCAGTACTTC
CASSLLFSGRVYEQYF
>many|TRBV5-1|TRBJ1-5|NA
TGCGCCAGCAGCTTGTCCCCAGGCGGCAATCAGCCCCAGCATTTT
CASSLSPGGNQPQHF
>NA|TRBV2|TRBJ1-5|NA
TGTGCCAGCAGTCCCTCGAGTCAGCCCCAGCATTTT
CASSPSSQPQHF
>NA|TRBV19|TRBJ2-2|NA
TGTGCCAGTAGTATAACTGGGAACACCGGGGAGCTGTTTTTT
CASSITGNTGELFF
>few|TRBV10-3|TRBJ2-1|NA
TGTGCCATCAGTGAGTCGACGACAGCCTACAATGAGCAGTTCTTC
CAISESTTAYNEQFF
>few|TRBV20-1|TRBJ2-3|NA
TGCAGTGCTAGTGGCATGACTAGAACTAGCACAGATACGCAGTATTTT
CSASGMTRTSTDTQYF
>NA|TRBV30|TRBJ1-5|NA
TGTGCCTGGAGCCCGGGACCCGAGAGGCCCCAGCATTTT
CAWSPGPERPQHF